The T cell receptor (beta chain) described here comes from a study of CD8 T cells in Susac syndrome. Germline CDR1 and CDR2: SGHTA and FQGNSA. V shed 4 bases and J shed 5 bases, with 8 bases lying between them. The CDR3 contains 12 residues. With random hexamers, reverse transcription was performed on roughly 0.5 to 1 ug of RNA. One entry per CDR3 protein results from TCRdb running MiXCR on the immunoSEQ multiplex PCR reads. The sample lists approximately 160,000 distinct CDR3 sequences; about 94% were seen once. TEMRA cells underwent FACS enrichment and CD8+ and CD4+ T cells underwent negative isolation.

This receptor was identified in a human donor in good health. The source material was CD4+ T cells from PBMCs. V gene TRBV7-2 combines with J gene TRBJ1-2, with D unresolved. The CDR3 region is CASSYEGYGYTF. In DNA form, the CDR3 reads TGTGCCAGCAGCTATGAGGGTTATGGCTACACCTTC.